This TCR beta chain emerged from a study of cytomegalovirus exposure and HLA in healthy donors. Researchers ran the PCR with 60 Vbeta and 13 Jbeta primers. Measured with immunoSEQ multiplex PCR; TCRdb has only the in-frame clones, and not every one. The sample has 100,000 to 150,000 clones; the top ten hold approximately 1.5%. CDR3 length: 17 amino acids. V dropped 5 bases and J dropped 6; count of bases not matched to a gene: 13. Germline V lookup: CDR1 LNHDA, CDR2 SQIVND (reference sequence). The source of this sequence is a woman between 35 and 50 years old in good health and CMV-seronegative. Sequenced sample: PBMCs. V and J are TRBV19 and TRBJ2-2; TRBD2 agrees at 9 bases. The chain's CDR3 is CASSAWGFGTSPGELFF. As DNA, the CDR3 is TGTGCCAGTAGTGCGTGGGGTTTCGGGACTAGCCCCGGGGAGCTGTTTTTT.